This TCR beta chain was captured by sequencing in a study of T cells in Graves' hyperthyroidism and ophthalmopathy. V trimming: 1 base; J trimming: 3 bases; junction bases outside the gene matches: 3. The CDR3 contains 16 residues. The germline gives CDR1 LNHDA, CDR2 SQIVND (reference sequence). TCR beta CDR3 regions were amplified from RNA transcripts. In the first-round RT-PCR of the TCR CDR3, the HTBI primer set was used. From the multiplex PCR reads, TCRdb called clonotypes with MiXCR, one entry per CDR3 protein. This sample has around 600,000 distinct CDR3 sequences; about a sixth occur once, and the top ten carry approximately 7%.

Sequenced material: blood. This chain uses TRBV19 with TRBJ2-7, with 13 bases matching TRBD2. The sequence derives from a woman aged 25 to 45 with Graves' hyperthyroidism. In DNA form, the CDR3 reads TGTGCCAGTAGTATAGGACTAGCGGGAGGATTCTACGAGCAGTACTTC. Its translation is CASSIGLAGGFYEQYF.